There are many counts of the clone carrying this T cell receptor beta chain. Its specificity is unknown. The CDR3 length is 13 residues. Germline V gene lookup returns CDR1 SQVTM and CDR2 ANQGSEA. Trimming shortened V by 8 bases and J by 0 bases, and 10 bases separated the two germline ends. The source of the sample is a study of tumor and adjacent non-tumor tissue in lung cancer. No cell sorting was done before RNA was extracted from the tissue. A modified ARM-PCR protocol with three rounds of nested PCR amplified TCRbeta. TCRdb re-derived calls from the multiplex PCR reads in MiXCR, one entry per CDR3 protein. This table has roughly 150,000 distinct CDR3 sequences, 66% appearing once. Study-level findings and limits: Patients with more diverse tumor TCRs had worse survival.

The sequencing input was lung tumor tissue. The TCR originated in a man aged 55 to 70 with small cell lung cancer. The J gene is TRBJ2-2, the V gene TRBV29-1, with a possible D match to TRBD1 (6 bases). CDR3 nucleotides: TGCAGCACGGGACACTCGAACACCGGGGAGCTGTTTTTT. This encodes CSTGHSNTGELFF.